These T cell receptor beta chains were read from a single sample in a study of blood T cells in healthy people across ages. TCRdb reanalysed the 5' RACE reads using MiXCR and keeps one entry per CDR3 protein. The sample gives around 790,000 distinct CDR3 sequences, more than 40% of which show up once; roughly a fifth is in the top ten. The sequenced sample was blood. The receptors derive from a man aged 60 to 75 in good health. CDR3s include the opening cysteine and the closing phenylalanine or tryptophan. A D gene is named only where the DNA matches it firmly. Rows give clone size only sometimes, using once, few, many, or a class for an expanded clone.

few	TRBV7-2	TRBJ2-5	TRBD2	CASSLANLAVGETQYF	TGTGCCAGCAGCTTAGCAAACCTAGCGGTAGGAGAGACCCAGTACTTC
few	TRBV5-5	TRBJ1-4	-	CASSLEQAAEKLFF	TGTGCCAGCAGCTTGGAACAGGCCGCGGAAAAACTGTTTTTT
-	TRBV4-3	TRBJ1-4	-	CASSQMADATNEKLFF	TGCGCCAGCAGCCAAATGGCGGATGCAACTAATGAAAAACTGTTTTTT
-	TRBV5-1	TRBJ2-3	-	CASSFPEPRTQYF	TGCGCCAGCAGCTTCCCAGAGCCGCGTACGCAGTATTTT
-	TRBV14	TRBJ2-3	TRBD2	CASSSTTSGGPNTQYF	TGTGCCAGCAGCTCCACCACTAGCGGGGGGCCTAATACGCAGTATTTT
few	TRBV2	TRBJ1-1	-	CASRLDVGTEAFF	TGTGCCAGCAGGTTAGATGTGGGCACTGAAGCTTTCTTT
-	TRBV4-3	TRBJ1-2	TRBD1	CASSQGPFVDREFYGYTF	TGCGCCAGCAGCCAAGGGCCTTTTGTAGACAGGGAATTTTATGGCTACACCTTC
-	TRBV5-1	TRBJ2-7	TRBD1	CASSLGQALRDEQYF	TGCGCCAGCAGCCTAGGACAGGCGCTTAGGGACGAGCAGTACTTC
-	TRBV20-1	TRBJ1-2	-	CSVPQGQGSLYGYTF	TGCAGCGTACCCCAGGGTCAGGGCAGCCTCTATGGCTACACCTTC
many	TRBV13	TRBJ2-7	TRBD2	CASSPSSGGSYEQYF	TGTGCCAGCAGCCCCTCTAGCGGGGGGTCCTACGAGCAGTACTTC
few	TRBV21-1	TRBJ2-1	-	CASSKGQGASSNEQFF	TGTGCCAGCAGCAAAGGCCAGGGGGCAAGTTCGAATGAGCAGTTCTTC
-	TRBV7-2	TRBJ1-2	TRBD1	CASSLALGTGTYGYTF	TGTGCCAGCAGCTTAGCGCTAGGGACAGGAACCTATGGCTACACCTTC
few	TRBV11-2	TRBJ2-1	-	CASSFRGALKGEQFF	TGTGCCAGCAGCTTCAGGGGGGCACTGAAGGGCGAGCAGTTCTTC
-	TRBV27	TRBJ2-1	-	CASSSRVYNEQFF	TGTGCCAGCAGCTCCAGAGTTTACAATGAGCAGTTCTTC
few	TRBV20-1	TRBJ2-5	-	CSARDLPGVGETQYF	TGCAGTGCTAGAGACCTCCCGGGGGTGGGTGAGACCCAGTACTTC
-	TRBV5-1	TRBJ1-1	TRBD1	CASSLGQGGLNTEAFF	TGCGCCAGCAGCTTGGGACAGGGGGGATTGAACACTGAAGCTTTCTTT
few	TRBV5-1	TRBJ2-7	-	CASSLAGTPSSYEQYF	TGCGCCAGCAGCTTGGCCGGGACACCGAGCTCCTACGAGCAGTACTTC
-	TRBV20-1	TRBJ2-5	-	CSARMDLGQETQYF	TGCAGTGCTAGAATGGATCTAGGGCAAGAGACCCAGTACTTC
few	TRBV7-9	TRBJ1-2	-	CASSPLEGSYGYTF	TGTGCCAGCAGCCCCCTTGAGGGGAGCTATGGCTACACCTTC
-	TRBV3-1	TRBJ1-2	-	CASSQDFREYGYTF	TGTGCCAGCAGCCAAGATTTTAGGGAATATGGCTACACCTTC
-	TRBV18	TRBJ2-7	TRBD1	CASSPRDREVQYF	TGTGCCAGCTCACCACGGGACAGGGAGGTGCAGTACTTC
few	TRBV6-2/TRBV6-3	TRBJ2-7	TRBD1	CASSYSYDRESSYEQYF	TGTGCCAGCAGTTACTCCTATGACAGGGAAAGCTCCTACGAGCAGTACTTC
-	TRBV7-9	TRBJ2-7	-	CASSSLSRAYEQYF	TGTGCCAGCAGCTCCCTGTCTAGGGCCTACGAGCAGTACTTC
-	TRBV5-5	TRBJ1-4	TRBD1	CASSWDRGDEKLFF	TGTGCCAGCAGCTGGGACAGGGGTGATGAAAAACTGTTTTTT
-	TRBV6-5	TRBJ1-5	-	CASSWSPNQPQHF	TGTGCTAGCAGTTGGTCCCCCAATCAGCCCCAGCATTTT
-	TRBV3-1	TRBJ2-7	TRBD1	CASSQAGTGVREQYF	TGTGCCAGCAGCCAAGCCGGGACAGGGGTTCGCGAGCAGTACTTC
-	TRBV2	TRBJ1-2	-	CASTIDGGEGIYGYTF	TGTGCCAGCACCATCGACGGGGGGGAAGGGATCTATGGCTACACCTTC
-	TRBV27	TRBJ2-7	-	CASSLSRGGLNQSYEQYF	TGTGCCAGCAGTTTAAGTAGGGGGGGACTCAACCAATCCTACGAGCAGTACTTC
-	TRBV5-6	TRBJ1-2	TRBD1	CASSFLGQGSGDGYTF	TGTGCCAGCAGCTTCCTAGGACAGGGCTCGGGGGATGGCTACACCTTC
-	TRBV20-1	TRBJ2-3	-	CSANPRPDTQYF	TGCAGTGCTAATCCTAGACCCGATACGCAGTATTTT
-	TRBV7-9	TRBJ2-7	TRBD2	CASSFVTSGTSYEQYF	TGTGCCAGCAGCTTTGTAACTAGCGGGACCTCCTACGAGCAGTACTTC
many	TRBV12-3/TRBV12-4	TRBJ1-5	TRBD1	CASSLGGQVQNQPQHF	TGTGCCAGCAGTTTAGGGGGACAGGTCCAAAATCAGCCCCAGCATTTT
-	TRBV29-1	TRBJ2-3	-	CSVEVPLGRGYTDTQYF	TGCAGCGTTGAAGTACCCCTAGGGCGGGGATACACAGATACGCAGTATTTT
few	TRBV6-5	TRBJ1-4	-	CASSYGTGGKLFF	TGTGCCAGCAGTTACGGGACGGGTGGAAAACTGTTTTTT
-	TRBV20-1	TRBJ2-5	-	CSARGQGQETQYF	TGCAGTGCTAGAGGGCAGGGGCAGGAGACCCAGTACTTC
-	TRBV7-2	TRBJ2-5	TRBD2	CASSLQSSGGPYQETQYF	TGTGCCAGCAGCCTCCAGAGTAGCGGGGGCCCGTACCAAGAGACCCAGTACTTC
once	TRBV5-1	TRBJ1-2	-	CASSSLRGGLYGYTF	TGCGCCAGCAGCTCGCTTAGGGGTGGTTTGTATGGCTACACCTTC
few	TRBV5-1	TRBJ2-7	-	CASSWTEGYYEQYF	TGCGCCAGCAGTTGGACAGAGGGATACTACGAGCAGTACTTC
few	TRBV5-1	TRBJ2-5	TRBD1	CASSFYRGSETQYF	TGCGCCAGCAGCTTTTACAGGGGATCAGAGACCCAGTACTTC
few	TRBV12-3/TRBV12-4	TRBJ2-5	-	CASSGPGVPAVGTQYF	TGTGCCAGCAGCGGCCCAGGGGTCCCTGCAGTGGGGACCCAGTACTTC
few	TRBV7-9	TRBJ2-3	-	CASSLRLEGLTDTQYF	TGTGCCAGCAGCTTAAGGCTCGAGGGACTCACAGATACGCAGTATTTT
-	TRBV11-2	TRBJ1-2	-	CASSPLGGISGYTF	TGTGCCAGCAGCCCCCTTGGCGGGATCTCGGGCTACACCTTC
few	TRBV13	TRBJ2-1	TRBD2	CASSPRLAGGPNEQFF	TGTGCCAGCAGCCCCCGACTAGCGGGGGGGCCCAATGAGCAGTTCTTC
-	TRBV7-3	TRBJ2-7	TRBD1	CASSKGGQGAYEQYF	TGTGCCAGCAGCAAAGGGGGACAGGGGGCCTACGAGCAGTACTTC
-	TRBV3-1	TRBJ1-6	-	CASSRTGDSPPHF	TGTGCCAGCAGCCGGACCGGTGATTCACCCCCCCACTTT
-	TRBV20-1	TRBJ2-3	-	CSAPLLRASTDTQYF	TGCAGTGCTCCCCTTCTTAGGGCCAGCACAGATACGCAGTATTTT
-	TRBV6-6	TRBJ1-1	-	CASRGPSTEAFF	TGTGCCAGCAGGGGGCCAAGCACTGAAGCTTTCTTT
-	TRBV29-1	TRBJ2-7	-	CSFTGNYEQYF	TGCAGCTTTACAGGGAACTACGAGCAGTACTTC
-	TRBV10-3	TRBJ2-1	-	CAISDDGNNEQFF	TGTGCCATCAGTGATGACGGCAACAATGAGCAGTTCTTC
few	TRBV20-1	TRBJ1-2	-	CSAPSGAANYGYTF	TGCAGTGCTCCCTCGGGGGCCGCTAACTATGGCTACACCTTC
-	TRBV5-6	TRBJ2-1	TRBD1	CASSTGDRSELNEQFF	TGTGCCAGCAGCACGGGGGACAGGTCGGAGTTGAATGAGCAGTTCTTC
-	TRBV9	TRBJ1-4	TRBD1	CASSVRPDRDSEKLFF	TGTGCCAGCAGCGTACGCCCGGACCGGGACAGCGAAAAACTGTTTTTT
-	TRBV20-1	TRBJ2-3	-	CSARALSTDTQYF	TGCAGTGCTAGAGCACTTAGCACAGATACGCAGTATTTT
few	TRBV20-1	TRBJ2-7	TRBD1	CSARAQYGQGYEQYF	TGCAGTGCTAGAGCTCAGTACGGACAGGGCTACGAGCAGTACTTC
few	TRBV10-3	TRBJ2-7	TRBD1	CAISEGLTGGNGHEQYF	TGTGCCATCAGTGAGGGCCTCACAGGGGGCAACGGTCACGAGCAGTACTTC